This T cell receptor beta chain was retrieved from a study of STAT3 mutations in large granular lymphocyte leukemia. Overall study results and limits: In T-cell large granular lymphocyte leukemia, about half of patients showed multiple immunodominant subclonotypes.

About this clone: Its antigen is not identified.

The table came from immunoSEQ multiplex PCR; TCRdb's copy has only in-frame clones and leaves some out. In the table there are around 39,000 clones, nearly 90% of which are singletons. The ends were cut back, 2 bases at V and 3 bases at J, with 17 bases in the middle. This CDR3 comprises 17 residues. Germline CDR1 is MDHEN and CDR2 is SYDVKM. The sequence was collected from a human donor with T large granular lymphocyte leukemia. Some clones in this sample may be carry-over from other donors' samples. The chain employs TRBV28 and TRBJ1-5; D call uncertain. Source material: PBMCs. CDR3 region: CASSLGSALEFNQPQHF. The CDR3 region has the DNA TGTGCCAGCAGTTTAGGGTCCGCGCTCGAATTCAATCAGCCCCAGCATTTT.